The sequence of this T cell receptor beta chain was determined in a study of T cell responses to AZD1222 COVID-19 vaccine (dated by TCRdb to the early 2020s). Notes on the research overall: Because spike-specific TCR depth and breadth did not differ between the two schedules, AZD1222 recipients who got a second dose at roughly 4 weeks were pooled with those who got a second dose at roughly 12 weeks. Trial participants were enrolled by age into 18-55, 56-69 and 70-plus year subgroups, with roughly 150, 30 and 60 TCR-sequenced participants respectively. A total of about 250 trial participants underwent TCR sequencing, of whom around 210 had received two doses of AZD1222 and some 25 had received two doses of the MenACWY control vaccine. The full study reports these points: Reportedly, close to half of the unique spike-specific TCRs recognized epitopes lying outside the regions that are mutated in the B.1.351 and B.1.1.7 variants. Only five or six AZD1222 recipients were SARS-CoV-2 seropositive at baseline, limiting conclusions about previously exposed vaccinees. Participants were mostly white British, with more females than males. The authors suggested clonal diversity may have been underestimated. In the small 56-69-year group, the increase in depth fell short of significance, most likely because of low power. After two AZD1222 doses, spike-specific TCR breadth and depth were significantly higher than at day 0 and than in MenACWY recipients. Vaccine-associated CD4 TCRs spanned the whole spike protein, with dominant responses in regions 160-218 and 743-854. Because no day 14 peak-response samples were available, repertoires were characterized only after the peak T cell response.

The CDR3 regions of human TCRbeta chains were analyzed by immunosequencing. Under the source paper's analysis protocol: Repertoire TCRs were matched against a reference library of SARS-CoV-2-specific TCRs generated with the MIRA antigen-specificity platform. Breadth was defined as the fraction of unique TCRs that were SARS-CoV-2-associated, and depth was defined as the fraction of total T cells that were SARS-CoV-2-associated. Using the MIRA data, each spike-specific TCR was assigned both to the spike region to which the TCR was reactive and to a CD4 or CD8 class. Log10-transformed breadth and depth values were compared by one-way ANOVA with Sidak's multiple comparisons tests. TCRdb mirrors the immuneACCESS table, restricted to in-frame sequences. Some clones are absent from its copies; in checked studies, under half trace to an unresolved V gene, and the reason for the others is unknown. That table furnishes V, J and clone size, whereas the DNA furnished D and trimming. Across this sample there are over 95,000 clones, with roughly 90% seen only once. In total, the top ten clones hold 6.5% to 8% of the sample.

Per the publication, the time point label means: baseline before first vaccination. Vaccinee samples came from UK trials COV001 and COV002, including a single-blind randomized controlled phase 2/3 trial of AZD1222 (ChAdOx1 nCoV-19) in healthy adults. Trial participant PBMC samples were collected at day 0 and day 28 after the second dose for TCRbeta chain sequencing. A note on this clone: Its antigen target is currently unknown. No base quality information exists; no much larger clone differs at one position.

From the germline V gene, CDR1 is MDHEN and CDR2 is SYDVKM. The junction shows trimming of 10 bases on V and 6 bases on J, and the gene matches do not reach 9 bases of it. The CDR3, from cysteine to phenylalanine, totals 13 residues. The read is trimmed to its CDR3 DNA, 39 bases read in frame from base 1. The sequence was collected from an adult in good health. The sequence links TRBV28 to TRBJ1-5; 7 junctional bases match TRBD1. The sequencing used peripheral blood, collected on day 0 of AZD1222 vaccination. The CDR3 region: CATETGSIQPQHF. The nucleotide sequence reads TGTGCCACCGAGACAGGGTCGATTCAGCCCCAGCATTTT. The variable domain in full, with residues beyond the CDR3 obtained from the reference TRBV28 and TRBJ1-5 genes, is DVKVTQSSRYLVKRTGEKVFLECVQDMDHENMFWYRQDPGLGLRLIYFSYDVKMKEKGDIPEGYSVSREKKERFSLILESASTNQTSMYLCATETGSIQPQHFGDGTRLSIL.